One sample yielded the 20 T cell receptor beta chains listed below, sequenced in a study of blood T cell repertoires in COVID-19. Profiling relied on immunoSEQ multiplex PCR, and the TCRdb table lists in-frame clones only, not all of them. The top ten hold 6.5% to 8.5% of the sample, which has 240,000 or so clones, roughly 79% seen once. Sequenced: peripheral blood. The receptor source for this set is a woman older than 75 with COVID-19, enrolled during active disease.

This chain connects TRBV11-3 to TRBJ2-1, with a tentative D call TRBD2 (5 bases). CDR1 is SGHNT and CDR2 is YENEEA in the germline V gene. The CDR3 is 13 amino acids. Trimming cost V 2 bases and J 4 bases, with 6 bases left between them. CDR3 in DNA: TGTGCCAGCAGCTTAACGGGGTACAATGAGCAGTTCTTC. Protein product: CASSLTGYNEQFF.

The chain carries TRBV19 and TRBJ1-6; the match to TRBD1 covers 11 bases. The CDR3 is 15 residues long. Per germline, CDR1 LNHDA and CDR2 SQIVND (reference sequence). J was trimmed by 12 bases and V by 5 bases; bases with no gene match: 9. CDR3 protein: CASSPGTGGVKPLHF. CDR3 in DNA: TGTGCCAGTAGTCCCGGGACAGGGGGGGTGAAACCCCTCCACTTT.

This clone came up once. The chain carries TRBV5-1 and TRBJ1-1; D remains unclear. This CDR3 is built from 15 residues. V was pared by 6 bases and J by 0 bases, with 15 bases between. Germline-derived CDR1 and CDR2 are SGHRS and YFSETQ. The CDR3 is CASTHSGDMNTEAFF. In nucleotides, the CDR3 is TGCGCCAGCACCCACTCTGGAGATATGAACACTGAAGCTTTCTTT.

Only one count was recorded for this clone. V is TRBV6-5 and J is TRBJ2-7; a possible D gene is TRBD1 (7 bases). This CDR3 region has 15 residues. Germline CDR1 MNHEY, CDR2 SVGAGI. Trimming took off 8 bases at V and 2 bases at J, with 19 bases between the two ends. CDR3 region: CASRLGGDRTYEQYF. In DNA, the CDR3 is TGTGCCAGCCGACTAGGTGGGGACAGAACCTACGAGCAGTACTTC.

The genes are TRBV6-2 or TRBV6-3 and TRBJ2-5; TRBD2 matches 7 bases. The J segment lost 5 bases and the V segment lost 6 bases, leaving 9 bases of the junction unmatched. Looked up from germline, CDR1 is MNHEY and CDR2 is SVGEGT. The CDR3 covers 14 residues. The CDR3 loop is CASSRRGSYETQYF. CDR3 nucleotide sequence: TGTGCCAGCAGCCGGCGGGGGAGCTACGAGACCCAGTACTTC.

This CDR3 reads CASSPDLGQGAHGELFF. CDR3 DNA: TGTGCCAGCAGCCCAGACCTCGGACAGGGGGCGCACGGGGAGCTGTTTTTT. The genes are TRBV7-9 and TRBJ2-2, with 11 bases lining up with TRBD1. V shed 5 bases, J shed 7 bases, and the junction held 12 bases outside the gene matches. The CDR3 runs 17 residues. In germline, CDR1 is SEHNR, CDR2 FQNEAQ (reference sequence).

This chain joins TRBV24-1 and TRBJ2-5; possible D gene TRBD1, 6 bases. The length of the CDR3 is 14 residues. The germline gives CDR1 KGHDR, CDR2 SFDVKD. The V end lost 3 bases, the J end lost 1 base, and 8 bases lay between the germline ends. CDR3 in DNA: TGTGCCACCAGTGATACAGGGCCCCAAGAGACCCAGTACTTC. Its translation: CATSDTGPQETQYF.

The chain links TRBV30 to TRBJ1-2; the match to TRBD1 covers 7 bases. J was trimmed by 2 bases and V by 5 bases; bases with no gene match: 8. The CDR3 has 14 residues. Per germline, CDR1 GTSNPN and CDR2 SVGIG (reference sequence). The DNA for the CDR3 is TGTGCCTGGGACCTAGGCAGGGGGAACTATGGCTACACCTTC. It translates to CAWDLGRGNYGYTF.

The chain recombines TRBV6-5 with TRBJ1-4; TRBD1 might be the D (6 bases). There are 12 residues in the CDR3. Trimming pared 2 bases from V and 8 bases from J, leaving 6 bases between. Germline-derived CDR1 and CDR2 are MNHEY and SVGAGI. This chain's CDR3 is CASSYQGEKLFF. The DNA for the CDR3 is TGTGCCAGCAGTTACCAGGGGGAAAAACTGTTTTTT.

This clone has just one count. The chain joins TRBV6-4 to TRBJ1-1, with no clear D. CDR1 is MRHNA, CDR2 SNTAGT, per germline. The CDR3 extends over 14 amino acids. V shed 4 bases and J shed 2 bases, with 11 bases lying between them. CDR3 in amino acids: CASSARAGNTEAFF. The CDR3 nucleotides are TGTGCCAGCAGTGCCCGGGCGGGTAACACTGAAGCTTTCTTT.

The chain couples TRBV6-5 to TRBJ2-1; 7 bases match TRBD2. CDR3 length: 14 residues. CDR1 and CDR2 (germline): MNHEY, SVGAGI. V gave up 5 bases and J gave up 7 bases; unmatched junction bases: 8. CDR3 nucleotide sequence: TGTGCCAGCAGTCCGTTGGGGGGGGATAATGAGCAGTTCTTC. Translating it yields CASSPLGGDNEQFF.

This clone was recorded only once. CDR3 amino acids: CASGRVRNQPQHF. The CDR3 DNA reads TGTGCCAGCGGCAGGGTCAGGAATCAGCCCCAGCATTTT. This rearrangement joins TRBV12-3 or TRBV12-4 to TRBJ1-5, with D perhaps TRBD1 (5 bases). The CDR3 spans 13 residues. V lost 8 bases to trimming and J lost 4 bases, with 12 bases between them.

The chain couples TRBV27 to TRBJ1-3, with 7 bases matching TRBD1. V shed 6 bases and J 0 bases; nucleotides not matched to a gene: 5. Germline V CDR1 and CDR2: MNHEY, SMNVEV (reference sequence). There are 15 residues in the CDR3. The CDR3 loop is CASRPDRASGNTIYF. The CDR3 coding sequence is TGTGCCAGCAGACCAGACAGGGCCTCTGGAAACACCATATATTTT.

The chain couples TRBV12-3 or TRBV12-4 to TRBJ1-2; maybe TRBD1 (6 bases). V was clipped by 5 bases and J by 5 bases, with 9 bases between them. The CDR3 loop spans 12 amino acids. The CDR3 protein is CASSTQGYGYTF. The CDR3 region has the DNA TGTGCCAGCAGTACACAGGGATATGGCTACACCTTC.

The gene calls are TRBV6-5 and TRBJ1-6; TRBD1 matches at 8 bases. V lost 6 bases to trimming and J lost 9 bases; unmatched junction nucleotides: 4. Germline values: CDR1 MNHEY, CDR2 SVGAGI. The CDR3 contains 13 residues. The CDR3 spells CASREDRVSPLHF. CDR3 coding DNA: TGTGCCAGCAGGGAGGACAGGGTTTCACCCCTCCACTTT.

V usage is TRBV12-3 or TRBV12-4 and J usage is TRBJ2-3; D ambiguous. V was trimmed by 3 bases and J by 2 bases, leaving 6 bases between them. This CDR3 is 13 amino acids long. The DNA of the CDR3 is TGTGCCAGCAGTTTCTTTGTCACAGATACGCAGTATTTT. This gives the protein CASSFFVTDTQYF.

This sequence joins TRBV4-1 and TRBJ1-1; no firm D call. V lost 1 base to trimming and J lost 9 bases, with 18 bases between them. The germline gives CDR1 MGHRA, CDR2 YSYEKL. The CDR3 runs 15 residues. The CDR3 here is CASSQGGLGEGKAFF. CDR3 bases: TGCGCCAGCAGCCAAGGTGGCCTCGGGGAAGGGAAAGCTTTCTTT.

V usage is TRBV19 and J usage is TRBJ2-2; D might be TRBD1 (5 bases). The V gene's germline CDR1 is LNHDA and CDR2 SQIVND (reference sequence). Between the trimmed V and J ends, which lost 7 bases and 4 bases, there was a span of 31 bases. CDR3 length: 20 residues. CDR3 sequence reads: CASNPSIIMARQGFTGELFF. CDR3 coding DNA: TGTGCCAGTAACCCGAGTATAATCATGGCCAGGCAGGGCTTCACCGGGGAGCTGTTTTTT.

The chain joins TRBV7-2 to TRBJ2-5, with a tentative D call TRBD2 (6 bases). CDR1 SGHTA and CDR2 FQGNSA come from the germline V gene. The CDR3 is 13 residues long. V gave up 1 base and J gave up 13 bases, with 16 bases separating them. CDR3 loop: CASSLEGGSRGYF. In DNA form, the CDR3 reads TGTGCCAGCAGCTTAGAGGGAGGCTCTAGGGGGTACTTC.

This chain connects TRBV2 to TRBJ2-1; weak D call: TRBD2 (6 bases). V was shortened by 6 bases and J by 6 bases, with 15 bases between the two germline ends. The CDR3 has 14 amino acids. Germline V lookup: CDR1 SNHLY, CDR2 FYNNEI. CDR3 sequence: CASRGWDSINEQFF. CDR3 nucleotide sequence: TGTGCCAGCAGGGGGTGGGACTCCATCAATGAGCAGTTCTTC.